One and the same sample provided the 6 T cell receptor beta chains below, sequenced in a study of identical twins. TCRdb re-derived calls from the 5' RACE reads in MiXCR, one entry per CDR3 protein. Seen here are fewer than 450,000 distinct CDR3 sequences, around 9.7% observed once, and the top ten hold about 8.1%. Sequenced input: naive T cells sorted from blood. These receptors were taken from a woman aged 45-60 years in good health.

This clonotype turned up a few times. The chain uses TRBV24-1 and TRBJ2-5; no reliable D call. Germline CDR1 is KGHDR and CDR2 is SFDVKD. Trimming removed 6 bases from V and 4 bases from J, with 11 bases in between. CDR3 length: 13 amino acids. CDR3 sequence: CATSPAYGETQYF. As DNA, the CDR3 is TGTGCCACCAGTCCAGCCTACGGAGAGACCCAGTACTTC.

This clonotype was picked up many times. The CDR3 sequence is CASSQEGWGTEAFF. CDR3 DNA sequence: TGTGCCAGCAGCCAAGAAGGTTGGGGCACTGAAGCTTTCTTT. The J gene is TRBJ1-1, the V gene TRBV14; D not certain. This CDR3 contains 14 residues. Germline CDR1 reads SGHDN; CDR2 reads FVKESK. V was cut by 0 bases and J by 4 bases, with 9 bases left in between.

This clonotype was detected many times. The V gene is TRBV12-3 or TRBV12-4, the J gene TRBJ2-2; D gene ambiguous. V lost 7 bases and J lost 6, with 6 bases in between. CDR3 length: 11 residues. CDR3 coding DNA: TGTGCCAGCAATGCACCCGGGGAGCTGTTTTTT. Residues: CASNAPGELFF.

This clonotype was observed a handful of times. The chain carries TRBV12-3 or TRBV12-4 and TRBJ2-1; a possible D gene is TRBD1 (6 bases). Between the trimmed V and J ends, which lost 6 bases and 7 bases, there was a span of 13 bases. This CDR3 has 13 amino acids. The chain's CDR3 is CASSPLQGNEQFF. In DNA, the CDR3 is TGTGCCAGCAGCCCCCTACAGGGAAATGAGCAGTTCTTC.

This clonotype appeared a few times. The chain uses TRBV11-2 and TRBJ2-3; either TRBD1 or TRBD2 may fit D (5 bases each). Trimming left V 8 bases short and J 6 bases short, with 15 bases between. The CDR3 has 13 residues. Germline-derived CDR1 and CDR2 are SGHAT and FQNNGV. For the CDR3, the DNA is TGTGCCAGCGGTTGGGACCGACCCGATACGCAGTATTTT. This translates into CASGWDRPDTQYF. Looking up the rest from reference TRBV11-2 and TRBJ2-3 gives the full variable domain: EAGVAQSPRYKIIEKRQSVAFWCNPISGHATLYWYQQILGQGPKLLIQFQNNGVVDDSQLPKDRFSAERLKGVDSTLKIQPAKLEDSAVYLCASGWDRPDTQYFGPGTRLTVL.

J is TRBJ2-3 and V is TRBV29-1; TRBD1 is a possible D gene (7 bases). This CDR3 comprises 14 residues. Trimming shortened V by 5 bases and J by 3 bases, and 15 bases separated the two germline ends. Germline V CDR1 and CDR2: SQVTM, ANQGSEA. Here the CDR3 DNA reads TGCAGCGTTCGGTGGAGGGGGCAAACAGATACGCAGTATTTT. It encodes CSVRWRGQTDTQYF.